This TCR beta chain was identified during a study of blood T cell repertoires in COVID-19. Clones were sequenced by immunoSEQ multiplex PCR, and TCRdb holds only the in-frame ones, with some missing. The table lists 20,000 to 25,000 clones, approximately 80% of them singletons. The CDR3 has 13 amino acids. V lost 4 bases to trimming and J lost 10 bases, with 19 bases between them. Germline-derived CDR1 and CDR2 are DFQATT and SNEGSKA (reference sequence). The sequence was collected from a man between 65 and 80 years old with acute or convalescent COVID-19. V is TRBV20-1 and J is TRBJ1-1, with unresolved D. The specimen was peripheral blood. DNA of the CDR3: TGCAGTGCTATTGAATCGGGTGTATTTATAGCTTTCTTT. It codes for CSAIESGVFIAFF.